The entry that follows covers one TCR beta chain sequence. Its target is unknown. The entry originates in a study of cytomegalovirus exposure and HLA in healthy donors. Both 60 Vbeta primers and 13 Jbeta primers went into the PCR. Using immunoSEQ multiplex PCR, the repertoire was profiled, and TCRdb retains in-frame clones only, with some absent. The table lists over 30,000 clones, 55% to 80% of them singletons. Each of the donors was a healthy bone marrow donor. Unrecorded immune exposures were likely, despite nominal health at sampling. CDR3 size: 14 residues. The germline V and J ends were trimmed by 5 bases and 0 bases, with 9 bases remaining between them. Germline CDR1 KGHSH, CDR2 LQKENI. Notes on the study in general: For presence/absence analyses, sequencing depth was assumed to be roughly uniform across donors. With later analysis, a missense DCLRE1C variant became linked to TCR beta V- and J-gene trimming.

The TCR sequence derives from a man in his forties or fifties in good health and CMV-seropositive. The rearrangement links TRBV18 to TRBJ2-3; D uncertain. The sample consisted of PBMCs. CDR3 coding DNA: TGTGCCAGCTCAGCCATGGGCAGCACAGATACGCAGTATTTT. Translating it yields CASSAMGSTDTQYF.